A single sample is the source of the 15 T cell receptor beta chains below, sequenced in a study of T cells in Graves' hyperthyroidism and ophthalmopathy. Amplification of TCR beta CDR3 regions was performed using RNA transcripts as template. A set of HTBI primers served as the primers for a first-round RT-PCR of the TCR CDR3. TCRdb redid the calling of the multiplex PCR reads with MiXCR, one entry per CDR3 protein. The data contain approximately 740,000 distinct CDR3 sequences, around 15% of them singletons. Specimen: blood. The receptors shown here come from a woman between 18 and 29 years old with Graves' hyperthyroidism.

This clonotype appeared many times. The genes are TRBV7-8 and TRBJ2-2, with D possibly TRBD1 on 6 matching bases. Germline CDR1 and CDR2: SGHVS and FQNEAQ. Trimming took 4 bases from V and 1 from J, leaving 7 bases between them. The length of the CDR3 is 14 residues. For the CDR3, the DNA is TGTGCCAGCAGCTCGACAGGGAACACCGGGGAGCTGTTTTTT. This translates into CASSSTGNTGELFF.

The gene calls are TRBV3-1 and TRBJ2-1; TRBD2 might be the D (6 bases). With 0 bases removed from V and 8 bases from J, the gap between germline ends came to 17 bases. The CDR3 covers 16 residues. Per germline, CDR1 LGHDT and CDR2 YNNKEL (reference sequence). Here the CDR3 reads CASSQDPGLKMYEQFF. DNA of the CDR3: TGTGCCAGCAGCCAAGATCCGGGACTCAAAATGTATGAGCAGTTCTTC.

This clonotype has a count of ten or more. The chain carries TRBV20-1 and TRBJ2-7, with D perhaps given as TRBD1 or TRBD2 (5 bases each). The CDR3 is 12 amino acids. The germline gives CDR1 DFQATT, CDR2 SNEGSKA (reference sequence). V lost 5 bases to trimming and J lost 3 bases, with 11 bases between them. This chain's CDR3 is CSAAGAGYEQYF. CDR3 nucleotide sequence: TGCAGTGCTGCCGGGGCGGGCTACGAGCAGTACTTC.

There are a few counts of this clonotype. The chain uses TRBV3-1 and TRBJ2-1; 11 positions agree with TRBD2. Germline CDR1 is LGHDT and CDR2 is YNNKEL (reference sequence). V gave up 7 bases and J gave up 7 bases; unmatched junction bases: 12. The CDR3 loop spans 16 amino acids. CDR3 DNA sequence: TGTGCCAGCACCCTTCGGGGGGCTAGCGGGGGGAATGAGCAGTTCTTC. It translates to CASTLRGASGGNEQFF.

This clonotype has more than one count but fewer than ten. In nucleotides, the CDR3 is TGTGCCAGCACCCCTAATAGCGAAGCTTTCTTT. It is translated as CASTPNSEAFF. The chain uses TRBV7-9 and TRBJ1-1; D call uncertain. Trimming shortened V by 7 bases and J by 8 bases, and 11 bases separated the two germline ends. CDR1 SEHNR and CDR2 FQNEAQ come from the germline V gene (reference sequence). The CDR3 length is 11 residues.

The CDR3 nucleotides read TGTGCCAGCAGCGGGTTTAATCAGCCCCAGCATTTT. Its protein product is CASSGFNQPQHF. V usage is TRBV7-6 and J usage is TRBJ1-5; D is uncertain. In germline, CDR1 is SGHVS, CDR2 FNYEAQ. V shed 5 bases and J shed 4 bases, with 6 bases lying between them. The CDR3 totals 12 residues.

This clonotype has a handful of counts. This sequence joins TRBV10-3 and TRBJ2-7; no reliable D call. CDR3 size: 14 residues. Looked up from germline, CDR1 is ENHRY and CDR2 is SYGVKD. Trimming removed 3 bases from V and 6 bases from J, with 15 bases in between. The CDR3 nucleotides are TGTGCCATCAGTGACGGTCTCCCGACGTTCGAGCAGTACTTC. Amino acids: CAISDGLPTFEQYF.

V is TRBV19 and J is TRBJ2-1; D is possibly TRBD2 (7 bases). The CDR3 is 14 residues long. V was cut by 1 base and J by 6 bases, with 10 bases left in between. Per germline, CDR1 LNHDA and CDR2 SQIVND (reference sequence). The CDR3 DNA reads TGTGCCAGTAGTATAGCGCGGGGGCGCAATGAGCAGTTCTTC. It translates to CASSIARGRNEQFF.

The table lists this clonotype with many counts. The rearrangement links TRBV20-1 to TRBJ2-3, with D perhaps TRBD2 (6 bases). V was pared by 6 bases and J by 1 base, with 14 bases between. The CDR3 consists of 14 residues. Germline assignment: CDR1 DFQATT and CDR2 SNEGSKA (reference sequence). As DNA, the CDR3 is TGCAGTGCCGATTCCGGGAGAGGCACAGATACGCAGTATTTT. It yields the protein CSADSGRGTDTQYF.

This clonotype has only a few counts. This chain joins TRBV20-1 and TRBJ2-6; possibly TRBD1 for D (6 bases). This CDR3 contains 14 residues. The germline V gene encodes CDR1 DFQATT and CDR2 SNEGSKA (reference sequence). CDR3 loop: CSAGVGGGANVLTF. In nucleotides, the CDR3 is TGCAGCGCAGGGGTGGGCGGTGGGGCCAACGTCCTGACTTTC.

In its sample, this clonotype was seen many times. V usage is TRBV7-2 and J usage is TRBJ2-3, with TRBD2 matching 7 bases. Germline V lookup: CDR1 SGHTA, CDR2 FQGNSA. Unmatched junction bases numbered 5, after V lost 1 base and J lost 4 bases. The CDR3 sequence is 15 residues long. The CDR3 loop is CASSLERDRSDTQYF. Written as DNA, the CDR3 is TGTGCCAGCAGCTTAGAGCGGGATCGGTCAGATACGCAGTATTTT.

V gene TRBV27 combines with J gene TRBJ2-7; 13 bases are shared with TRBD2. The V segment lost 2 bases and the J segment 1 base; nucleotides outside the gene matches: 5. This CDR3 comprises 17 residues. Germline CDR1 is MNHEY and CDR2 is SMNVEV (reference sequence). The CDR3 protein is CASSLSSGLAGSYEQYF. The CDR3 nucleotides read TGTGCCAGCAGTTTAAGCTCGGGACTAGCGGGATCCTACGAGCAGTACTTC.

This clonotype has only a few counts. The V call is TRBV20-1, the J call TRBJ1-4; no clear D gene. Trimming pared 2 bases from V and 5 bases from J, leaving 6 bases between. The CDR3 runs 12 residues. The germline gives CDR1 DFQATT, CDR2 SNEGSKA (reference sequence). The CDR3 DNA follows: TGCAGTGCTAGATGGGAGAATGAAAAACTGTTTTTT. Residues: CSARWENEKLFF.

The sample holds many counts of this clonotype. J is TRBJ1-1 and V is TRBV20-1, with a tentative D call TRBD1 (5 bases). This CDR3 has 15 amino acids. The germline V and J ends were trimmed by 1 base and 4 bases, with 16 bases remaining between them. CDR1 and CDR2 from the germline V gene are DFQATT and SNEGSKA (reference sequence). CDR3 nucleotides: TGCAGTGCTAGAGTGTCAGGGCGGAAGGGCACTGAAGCTTTCTTT. It translates to CSARVSGRKGTEAFF.

The chain joins TRBV6-1 to TRBJ2-2, with D perhaps TRBD1 (5 bases). Near its end, the DNA agrees better with TRBJ1-1, so the J call may be wrong. Germline V gives CDR1 MNHNS, CDR2 SASEGT. The CDR3 has 11 residues. CDR3 residues: CASRKGQRAFF. CDR3 coding DNA: TGTGCCAGCAGAAAGGGGCAGAGAGCTTTCTTT.